The 24 T cell receptor beta chains in this list originate from one sample, sequenced in a study of siplizumab effects on memory and regulatory T cells. Sequenced by immunoSEQ multiplex PCR; TCRdb stores in-frame clones only, minus some. The table lists more than 60,000 clones, 90% to 95% of them singletons, with roughly 5% in the top ten. Sequenced input: CD8+ T cells sorted from blood. These receptors were taken from a human donor in good health.

J is TRBJ1-1 and V is TRBV6-5; 8 nucleotides match TRBD1. The ends lost 2 bases at V and 4 bases at J; junction bases unmatched: 3. CDR1 is MNHEY, CDR2 SVGAGI, per germline. The CDR3 is 14 amino acids. The CDR3 sequence is CASSYGGQGTEAFF. CDR3 coding DNA: TGTGCCAGCAGTTACGGCGGACAGGGCACTGAAGCTTTCTTT.

The V gene is TRBV4-2, the J gene TRBJ2-7, with 11 bases aligning to TRBD1. The CDR3 totals 16 residues. In germline, CDR1 is LGHNA, CDR2 YNFKEQ. J was trimmed by 3 bases and V by 1 base; bases with no gene match: 5. DNA of the CDR3: TGTGCCAGCAGCCAAGCTCTCGGGACAGGGGGCTACGAGCAGTACTTC. Its translation: CASSQALGTGGYEQYF.

This CDR3 reads CASSLWDRDFSTEAFF. The CDR3 DNA sequence: TGTGCCAGCAGCTTATGGGACAGGGATTTTAGCACTGAAGCTTTCTTT. The genes are TRBV11-2 and TRBJ1-1, with TRBD1 identical over 9 bases. The CDR3 is made up of 16 amino acids. With V trimmed by 2 bases and J by 4 bases, 8 bases remained unmatched. Germline V lookup: CDR1 SGHAT, CDR2 FQNNGV. Full variable domain (missing parts from reference TRBV11-2 and TRBJ1-1): EAGVAQSPRYKIIEKRQSVAFWCNPISGHATLYWYQQILGQGPKLLIQFQNNGVVDDSQLPKDRFSAERLKGVDSTLKIQPAKLEDSAVYLCASSLWDRDFSTEAFFGQGTRLTVV.

The rearrangement uses TRBV2 and TRBJ2-7; TRBD1 aligns across 7 bases. With V trimmed by 2 bases and J by 3 bases, 7 bases remained unmatched. CDR1 and CDR2 (germline): SNHLY, FYNNEI. There are 15 residues in the CDR3. For the CDR3, the DNA is TGTGCCAGCAGTGAAAGGCGACAGGGCCTCTACGAGCAGTACTTC. Amino acids: CASSERRQGLYEQYF. The whole variable domain, filled in from reference TRBV2 and TRBJ2-7, reads EPEVTQTPSHQVTQMGQEVILRCVPISNHLYFYWYRQILGQKVEFLVSFYNNEISEKSEIFDDQFSVERPDGSNFTLKIRSTKLEDSAMYFCASSERRQGLYEQYFGPGTRLTVT.

This clone was observed a single time. The CDR3 loop reads CASRTGVYNEQFF. The CDR3 DNA follows: TGTGCCAGTAGAACCGGGGTGTACAATGAGCAGTTCTTC. The chain uses TRBV19 and TRBJ2-1, with D perhaps TRBD2 (5 bases). The germline V gene encodes CDR1 LNHDA and CDR2 SQIVND (reference sequence). The ends were cut back, 6 bases at V and 4 bases at J, with 10 bases in the middle. The CDR3 consists of 13 residues. Full variable domain (missing parts from reference TRBV19 and TRBJ2-1): DGGITQSPKYLFRKEGQNVTLSCEQNLNHDAMYWYRQDPGQGLRLIYYSQIVNDFQKGDIAEGYSVSREKKESFPLTVTSAQKNPTAFYLCASRTGVYNEQFFGPGTRLTVL.

V is TRBV7-8 and J is TRBJ2-7; D uncertain. Germline loops: CDR1 SGHVS, CDR2 FQNEAQ. The CDR3 totals 13 residues. V lost 1 base, J lost 2 bases, and 6 bases lay in between. The CDR3 spells CASSLDSTYEQYF. In DNA, the CDR3 is TGTGCCAGCAGCTTAGACAGTACCTACGAGCAGTACTTC.

This chain's CDR3 is CASSVGTGYYEQYF. Here the CDR3 DNA reads TGTGCCAGCAGCGTGGGGACAGGTTACTACGAGCAGTACTTC. The chain uses TRBV11-2 and TRBJ2-7, with 8 bases identical to TRBD1. CDR3 length equals 14 residues. With V trimmed by 5 bases and J by 3 bases, 6 bases remained unmatched. Germline V gives CDR1 SGHAT, CDR2 FQNNGV.

The chain joins TRBV28 to TRBJ2-1; D is unresolved. There are 12 residues in the CDR3. Trimming removed 2 bases from V and 8 bases from J, with 7 bases in between. The germline V gene encodes CDR1 MDHEN and CDR2 SYDVKM. The CDR3 bases are TGTGCCAGCAGTTTACAGGTTTATGAGCAGTTCTTC. Its protein is CASSLQVYEQFF.

The chain recombines TRBV29-1 with TRBJ2-3; TRBD1 aligns across 7 bases. The CDR3 has 16 amino acids. Germline V gene data show CDR1 as SQVTM and CDR2 as ANQGSEA. The V and J ends lost 0 bases and 6 bases, in that order; junction bases with no gene match: 12. CDR3 protein: CSVEDGAGTAGDTQYF. CDR3 nucleotides: TGCAGCGTTGAAGATGGGGCCGGGACAGCCGGTGATACGCAGTATTTT.

This clone has only one observation. V gene TRBV27 combines with J gene TRBJ2-7; 7 positions agree with TRBD2. V lost 5 bases to trimming and J lost 6 bases; unmatched junction nucleotides: 7. Germline V gene sequence: CDR1 MNHEY, CDR2 SMNVEV (reference sequence). The CDR3 totals 13 residues. For the CDR3, the DNA is TGTGCCAGCAGTCCCCTCTCGGGGGGCGAGCAGTACTTC. Translating gives CASSPLSGGEQYF.

The chain recombines TRBV6-1 with TRBJ2-1; TRBD2 might be the D (5 bases). The CDR3 is 15 amino acids. Trimming took off 2 bases at V and 4 bases at J, with 12 bases between the two ends. Germline CDR1 MNHNS, CDR2 SASEGT. The CDR3 bases are TGTGCCAGCAGTGAATCGGGGTTGGAGTACAATGAGCAGTTCTTC. Its protein product is CASSESGLEYNEQFF.

The gene calls are TRBV27 and TRBJ2-7, with 10 positions matching TRBD2. CDR1 is MNHEY and CDR2 is SMNVEV in the germline V gene (reference sequence). The V and J ends lost 5 bases and 5 bases, in that order; junction bases with no gene match: 3. This CDR3 comprises 13 residues. In nucleotides, the CDR3 is TGTGCCAGCAGTCCCGGGACTAGCGACGAGCAGTACTTC. Protein: CASSPGTSDEQYF.

The chain has TRBV27 and TRBJ2-7; 7 bases are shared with TRBD2. The germline gives CDR1 MNHEY, CDR2 SMNVEV (reference sequence). Trimming cost V 0 bases and J 2 bases; bases outside gene matches: 16. There are 19 residues in the CDR3. Here the CDR3 DNA reads TGTGCCAGCAGTTTATCGGCCCTCATTGGGGGGGAAGGGGCCTACGAGCAGTACTTC. Its protein product is CASSLSALIGGEGAYEQYF.

The chain combines TRBV30 with TRBJ2-2; D tentatively fits TRBD1 or TRBD2 (5 bases each). CDR3 length equals 15 residues. Trimming pared 3 bases from V and 0 bases from J, leaving 11 bases between. Germline lookup yields CDR1 GTSNPN and CDR2 SVGIG (reference sequence). The CDR3 DNA sequence: TGTGCCTGGAGCATCGGGACGGCGAACACCGGGGAGCTGTTTTTT. This translates into CAWSIGTANTGELFF.

V is TRBV20-1 and J is TRBJ2-5; no clear D. In germline, CDR1 is DFQATT, CDR2 SNEGSKA (reference sequence). Trimming stripped 5 bases from V and 5 bases from J, with 6 bases between. CDR3 length: 10 residues. The CDR3 DNA reads as TGCAGTGCTCCCCTTGAGACCCAGTACTTC. Encoded protein: CSAPLETQYF.

The chain recombines TRBV7-3 with TRBJ2-2; 9 bases are a match to TRBD1. V lost 4 bases to trimming and J lost 2 bases; unmatched junction nucleotides: 5. Germline-derived CDR1 and CDR2 are SGHTA and FQGTGA. CDR3 size: 16 residues. The CDR3 nucleotides are TGTGCCAGCAGCTCACCGGGACAGGGAAACACCGGGGAGCTGTTTTTT. This sequence encodes CASSSPGQGNTGELFF.

V usage is TRBV2 and J usage is TRBJ2-1; 7 bases map to TRBD2. The CDR3 contains 11 residues. Germline V gene lookup returns CDR1 SNHLY and CDR2 FYNNEI. Unmatched junction bases numbered 2, after V lost 5 bases and J lost 10 bases. DNA of the CDR3: TGTGCCAGCAGTTTGCGGGGGGAGCAGTTCTTC. It is translated as CASSLRGEQFF.

The chain employs TRBV10-1 and TRBJ1-1, with TRBD1 as a possible D gene (5 bases). This CDR3 is built from 13 residues. The V end was cut by 10 bases, the J end by 1 base, with 13 bases between. Germline lookup yields CDR1 WNHNN and CDR2 SYGVQD (reference sequence). The CDR3 loop reads CANLRRGNTEAFF. For the CDR3, the DNA is TGCGCCAATCTTAGGAGGGGGAACACTGAAGCTTTCTTT.

The rearrangement joins TRBV6-4 to TRBJ2-3; TRBD1 aligns across 10 bases. This CDR3 region has 15 residues. Unmatched junction bases numbered 2, after V lost 0 bases and J lost 5 bases. Germline CDR1 reads MRHNA; CDR2 reads SNTAGT. Here the CDR3 reads CASSDSDRGVDTQYF. CDR3 nucleotides: TGTGCCAGCAGTGACTCGGACAGGGGGGTAGATACGCAGTATTTT.

V is TRBV19 and J is TRBJ1-3, with D possibly matching TRBD1 (5 bases). Germline V lookup: CDR1 LNHDA, CDR2 SQIVND (reference sequence). The V and J ends lost 7 bases and 4 bases respectively, with 17 bases between them. The CDR3 has 15 residues. CDR3 sequence reads: CASTLNRGTGNTIYF. The CDR3 DNA sequence: TGTGCCAGTACCCTAAACCGAGGGACCGGAAACACCATATATTTT.

The gene calls are TRBV6-6 and TRBJ2-7; D is undetermined. Germline-derived CDR1 and CDR2 are MNHNY and SVGAGI (reference sequence). Trimming stripped 6 bases from V and 4 bases from J, with 10 bases between. The length of the CDR3 is 12 residues. CDR3 amino acids: CASSTTGYEQYF. The CDR3 region has the DNA TGTGCCAGCAGCACCACGGGTTACGAGCAGTACTTC.

V usage is TRBV5-6 and J usage is TRBJ1-5; D not resolved. This CDR3 comprises 13 residues. CDR1 and CDR2 (germline): SGHDT, YYEEEE. Trimming stripped 1 base from V and 4 bases from J, with 6 bases between. The CDR3 reads CASSLTPNQPQHF. In nucleotides, the CDR3 is TGTGCCAGCAGCTTGACACCGAATCAGCCCCAGCATTTT.

V gene TRBV9 combines with J gene TRBJ2-3; 8 nucleotides align to TRBD1. CDR1 SGDLS and CDR2 YYNGEE come from the germline V gene. This CDR3 comprises 15 residues. V shed 0 bases, J shed 5 bases, and the junction held 5 bases outside the gene matches. The CDR3 reads CASSVAGTGGDTQYF. The CDR3 DNA reads as TGTGCCAGCAGCGTAGCGGGCACAGGGGGAGATACGCAGTATTTT.

The J gene is TRBJ1-1, the V gene TRBV6-5; 8 bases fit TRBD1. Germline lookup yields CDR1 MNHEY and CDR2 SVGAGI. This CDR3 region has 13 residues. The V and J ends lost 6 bases and 4 bases, in that order; junction bases with no gene match: 4. DNA for the CDR3: TGTGCCAGCAGAGCTACAGGGGGCACTGAAGCTTTCTTT. Protein: CASRATGGTEAFF.